This record covers a single TCR beta chain. Its antigen remains unidentified. No base quality values were provided; no much bigger clone lies one nucleotide off. Patients with a history of autoimmune disease or receiving systemic immunosuppression were excluded from the trial. Peripheral blood for TCR sequencing was collected from all dose cohorts at baseline, on cycle 4 day 1, and on cycle 7 day 1. The samples were drawn from a first-in-human, open-label, multicenter phase I dose-escalation trial of ivuxolimab. Adults with locally advanced or metastatic head and neck squamous cell, hepatocellular, melanoma or renal cell carcinoma were enrolled in the trial. Before TCR sequencing, CD4+ and CD8+ T cells were separately sorted from peripheral blood. This record comes from a study of OX40 agonist ivuxolimab in advanced cancers. In the study overall: Ivuxolimab, which targeted the costimulatory receptor OX40 (CD134), was an agonistic, fully human IgG2 monoclonal antibody. Intravenous ivuxolimab was administered to patients every 2 weeks at six dose levels: 0.01, 0.1, 0.3, 1.5, 3 and 10 mg/kg. Of the approximately 54 dose-escalation patients, hepatocellular carcinoma was present in about 19, melanoma in roughly 15, renal cell carcinoma in 9 and head and neck cancer in 9. The dose-escalation cohort was about 83% male with a mean age of 60 years, ranging from roughly 20 to 80. Patients were allowed to have had prior anti-PD-1, anti-PD-L1 or anti-CTLA-4 therapy, and around two fifths of the dose-escalation patients had been treated with checkpoint inhibitors. Partial responses occurred in three dose-escalation patients, of whom one had hepatocellular carcinoma and two had cutaneous melanoma. Peripheral TCRbeta sequencing was intended to test whether TCR sequence diversity was altered and clonal T-cell expansion was caused by ivuxolimab. The paper describes the monotherapy dose-escalation part (N of about 52 patients) of the phase I trial of ivuxolimab.

From its cysteine to its phenylalanine, the CDR3 spans 15 amino acids. Only the CDR3 DNA is retained, 45 bases long and in frame from the first base. CDR1 is given as LNHDA and CDR2 as SQIVND, both from the germline V gene (reference sequence). At the junction V is shortened by 6 bases and J by 0 bases, with 12 bases in between. On the study overall, not on this receptor specifically: In the 0.1-3.0 mg/kg groups, partial responders had among the lowest normalized peripheral clonal expansion, particularly in CD8+ T cells. Low levels of normalized T-cell clonal expansion were also shown by some nonresponding patients. After ivuxolimab, more expanded clones were found on average in CD8+ T cells than in CD4+ T cells. At doses of 0.1 to 3.0 mg/kg, clonal expansion of both CD4+ and CD8+ T cells in blood was seen between baseline and week 6. Antigen specificity was not determined for the clonally expanded peripheral T cells.

To sequence the TCRbeta CDR3 region, genomic DNA was isolated from the sorted cells. The immunoSEQ Assay was used to sequence the TCRbeta CDR3 regions. Sourced from immuneACCESS, this table was stored by TCRdb with only in-frame sequences that have V and J called. A share of the clones is absent; for the studies checked, an unresolved V gene accounts for under half, and the remainder has no known explanation. This sample is represented by about 62,000 clones; 85% of them were singletons. In total, the top ten clones hold around 3.6% of the sample. The rearranged chain carries TRBV19 and TRBJ1-3; the D gene identity is not certain. The sample was CD4+ or CD8+ T cells sorted from blood, taken in a trial of the OX40 agonist ivuxolimab. The TCR was taken from an adult with an advanced solid tumor such as melanoma, head and neck, liver or kidney cancer. The encoded CDR3 is CASSPSVYSGNTIYF. The sequence in DNA is TGTGCCAGTAGCCCTAGTGTTTACTCTGGAAACACCATATATTTT.